What follows are 23 T cell receptor beta chains derived from one specimen sequenced in a study of cytomegalovirus exposure and HLA in healthy donors. The PCR employed 60 Vbeta primers together with 13 Jbeta primers. The table came from immunoSEQ multiplex PCR; TCRdb's copy has only in-frame clones and leaves some out. The sample contains 150,000 to 250,000 clones, over 75% of which appear only once. The source material was PBMCs. These receptors came from a woman between 50 and 59 years old in good health and CMV-seronegative.

V gene TRBV5-1 combines with J gene TRBJ2-5; the D gene is possibly TRBD2 (5 bases). The CDR3 runs 13 residues. Trimming left V 0 bases short and J 4 bases short, with 7 bases between. Looked up from germline, CDR1 is SGHRS and CDR2 is YFSETQ. CDR3 DNA: TGCGCCAGCAGCTTGGGAGGGTTAGAGACCCAGTACTTC. Protein product: CASSLGGLETQYF.

This sequence joins TRBV28 and TRBJ1-1; TRBD1 might be the D (5 bases). CDR3 length equals 14 residues. Germline CDR1 is MDHEN and CDR2 is SYDVKM. The germline V and J ends were trimmed by 5 bases and 3 bases, with 13 bases remaining between them. CDR3 amino acids: CASSPRQRHTEAFF. In DNA form, the CDR3 reads TGTGCCAGCAGTCCTAGACAGCGACACACTGAAGCTTTCTTT. The full variable domain, completed using reference TRBV28 and TRBJ1-1, is DVKVTQSSRYLVKRTGEKVFLECVQDMDHENMFWYRQDPGLGLRLIYFSYDVKMKEKGDIPEGYSVSREKKERFSLILESASTNQTSMYLCASSPRQRHTEAFFGQGTRLTVV.

The rearrangement links TRBV27 to TRBJ2-7; possibly TRBD1 for D (6 bases). The CDR3 has 15 residues. Trimming took 5 bases from V and 0 from J, leaving 14 bases between them. From germline, CDR1 is MNHEY and CDR2 SMNVEV (reference sequence). CDR3 coding DNA: TGTGCCAGCAGTCCACGGGGACATAGCTCCTACGAGCAGTACTTC. Amino acids: CASSPRGHSSYEQYF.

This sequence joins TRBV15 and TRBJ1-1; TRBD1 might be the D (6 bases). Germline loops: CDR1 LNHNV, CDR2 YYDKDF (reference sequence). The V and J ends lost 1 base and 1 base respectively, with 19 bases between them. The CDR3 consists of 18 residues. The CDR3 loop is CATSRGKTGNKGNTEAFF. The CDR3 DNA sequence: TGTGCCACCAGCAGAGGCAAGACAGGAAATAAAGGGAACACTGAAGCTTTCTTT.

The chain uses TRBV6-1 and TRBJ1-2; D gene unclear. Germline V gene data show CDR1 as MNHNS and CDR2 as SASEGT. The V gene lost 6 bases and the J gene lost 7 bases, with 18 bases spanning the gap. CDR3 size: 14 residues. Here the CDR3 DNA reads TGTGCCAGCAGGATCGGTCCTTTCGCCCCTGGCTACACCTTC. This gives the protein CASRIGPFAPGYTF.

A single count supports this clone. J is TRBJ2-1 and V is TRBV7-7, with a tentative D call TRBD1 (5 bases). Trimming removed 5 bases at V and 5 bases at J, with 13 bases between. CDR1 SSHAT and CDR2 FNYEAQ come from the germline V gene (reference sequence). CDR3 length: 14 residues. CDR3 nucleotide sequence: TGTGCCAGCAGCCCCGCTCTAGGGGACAATGAGCAGTTCTTC. Translated, it gives CASSPALGDNEQFF.

The chain uses TRBV2 and TRBJ1-4, with 9 bases lining up with TRBD1. This CDR3 has 15 residues. The V gene's germline CDR1 is SNHLY and CDR2 FYNNEI. Trimming took 6 bases from V and 0 from J; bases not matched to a gene: 2. For the CDR3, the DNA is TGTGCCAGCAGCTGGACAGGGGCAACTAATGAAAAACTGTTTTTT. Translating it yields CASSWTGATNEKLFF.

CDR3 protein: CAWSVAGVLGNQPQHF. The CDR3 DNA reads as TGTGCCTGGAGTGTCGCAGGGGTCTTAGGCAATCAGCCCCAGCATTTT. The rearrangement joins TRBV30 to TRBJ1-5, with D perhaps TRBD1 (6 bases). CDR1 is GTSNPN, CDR2 SVGIG, per germline (reference sequence). Trimming pared 0 bases from V and 2 bases from J, leaving 14 bases between. This CDR3 has 16 amino acids.

Regarding this clone: The sample contains more than one DNA sequence encoding this CDR3. The chain uses TRBV4-1 and TRBJ2-4; 7 nucleotides line up with TRBD2. This CDR3 region has 18 residues. J was trimmed by 3 bases and V by 0 bases; bases with no gene match: 11. Germline CDR1 reads MGHRA; CDR2 reads YSYEKL. The CDR3 DNA reads as TGCGCCAGCAGCCAAGATCTAACCAGCGGGAAATACAAAAACATTCAGTACTTC. Residues: CASSQDLTSGKYKNIQYF.

J is TRBJ1-4 and V is TRBV30; no definite D call. This CDR3 spans 17 amino acids. The ends were cut back, 3 bases at V and 8 bases at J, with 25 bases in the middle. Germline values: CDR1 GTSNPN, CDR2 SVGIG (reference sequence). CDR3 DNA: TGTGCCTGGAGCGGGAACCCGGGTGGCGCGGGTTGGGAAAAACTGTTTTTT. Protein sequence: CAWSGNPGGAGWEKLFF.

The J gene is TRBJ1-2, the V gene TRBV4-3; D is unresolved. Germline lookup yields CDR1 LGHNA and CDR2 YSLEER. V lost 3 bases to trimming and J lost 4 bases, with 15 bases between them. The CDR3 is 15 residues long. CDR3 sequence (DNA): TGCGCCAGCAGCCAGGCCGCGGGTCTCGTCTATGGCTACACCTTC. Translated: CASSQAAGLVYGYTF.

The J gene is TRBJ2-3, the V gene TRBV11-1, with a possible D match to TRBD1 (5 bases). V lost 1 base and J lost 8, with 13 bases in between. The CDR3 totals 14 residues. The V gene's germline CDR1 is SGHAT and CDR2 FQDESV (reference sequence). In DNA, the CDR3 is TGTGCCAGCAGCTTAGGGGGTTCAAGGGGTACGCAGTATTTT. Translating gives CASSLGGSRGTQYF.

The chain links TRBV29-1 to TRBJ2-7, with 8 nucleotides matching TRBD1. V dropped 1 base and J dropped 7; count of bases not matched to a gene: 15. Per the germline V gene, CDR1 is SQVTM and CDR2 is ANQGSEA. CDR3 length: 16 residues. The CDR3 DNA reads TGCAGCGTTGAAGCAGCTCGGACAGGGCCACCGGGTGAGCAGTACTTC. It encodes CSVEAARTGPPGEQYF.

This chain uses TRBV28 with TRBJ1-1; D is unresolved. This CDR3 has 11 residues. Germline V gene sequence: CDR1 MDHEN, CDR2 SYDVKM. The V and J ends lost 6 bases and 1 base respectively, with 3 bases between them. The CDR3, as DNA: TGTGCCAGCAGCCGGAACACTGAAGCTTTCTTT. Translating it yields CASSRNTEAFF.

The chain recombines TRBV7-9 with TRBJ2-2; D perhaps matches TRBD2 (6 bases). V was shortened by 3 bases and J by 3 bases, with 8 bases between the two germline ends. Germline V gene lookup returns CDR1 SEHNR and CDR2 FQNEAQ (reference sequence). The CDR3 loop spans 14 amino acids. The CDR3 reads CASSLGGYTGELFF. The DNA for the CDR3 is TGTGCCAGCAGCTTGGGGGGATACACCGGGGAGCTGTTTTTT.

The chain employs TRBV27 and TRBJ1-1; 7 bases are shared with TRBD1. Germline values: CDR1 MNHEY, CDR2 SMNVEV (reference sequence). V trimming: 2 bases; J trimming: 0 bases; junction bases outside the gene matches: 6. This CDR3 region has 16 residues. This CDR3 is CASSLPRTGLNTEAFF. Here the CDR3 DNA reads TGTGCCAGCAGTTTACCCAGGACAGGCCTGAACACTGAAGCTTTCTTT.

The gene calls are TRBV2 and TRBJ1-2; TRBD1 matches at 12 bases. Trimming removed 2 bases from V and 6 bases from J; junction bases left unmatched: 7. This CDR3 region has 16 residues. Germline V gene sequence: CDR1 SNHLY, CDR2 FYNNEI. The CDR3 nucleotides read TGTGCCAGCAGTGAAAAGACGGGACAGGGGGCGCATGGCTACACCTTC. Translated: CASSEKTGQGAHGYTF.

With regard to this clone: One end of the junction does not line up with germline, which may come from a read error. The sample has other DNA sequences that encode this CDR3 too. The J gene is TRBJ1-1, the V gene TRBV27; 8 bases match TRBD1. Looked up from germline, CDR1 is MNHEY and CDR2 is SMNVEV (reference sequence). The CDR3 contains 16 residues. CDR3 sequence reads: CASRRDRGRRNTEAFF. CDR3 nucleotides: TGTGCTAGCAGGAGAGACAGGGGCCGGAGGAACACTGAAGCTTTCTTT.

This chain connects TRBV7-6 to TRBJ1-5; TRBD1 agrees at 10 bases. With 6 bases clipped from V and 6 bases from J, the junction kept 17 bases outside the gene matches. Germline-derived CDR1 and CDR2 are SGHVS and FNYEAQ. This CDR3 has 18 residues. In DNA, the CDR3 is TGTGCCAGCAGTTCTAGCATTCGGGACAGGGGACGGGGTCAGCCCCAGCATTTT. It codes for CASSSSIRDRGRGQPQHF. The full variable domain, completed using reference TRBV7-6 and TRBJ1-5, is GAGVSQSPRYKVTKRGQDVALRCDPISGHVSLYWYRQALGQGPEFLTYFNYEAQQDKSGLPNDRFSAERPEGSISTLTIQRTEQRDSAMYRCASSSSIRDRGRGQPQHFGDGTRLSIL.

This sequence joins TRBV27 and TRBJ2-7; 8 positions match TRBD2. From germline, CDR1 is MNHEY and CDR2 SMNVEV (reference sequence). J lost 1 base, V lost 5 bases, and 4 bases had no gene match. This CDR3 contains 14 residues. This chain's CDR3 is CASSPRGGSYEQYF. Here the CDR3 DNA reads TGTGCCAGCAGTCCACGGGGGGGTTCCTACGAGCAGTACTTC.

J is TRBJ1-4 and V is TRBV6-5; weak D call: TRBD1 (5 bases). CDR3 length: 14 amino acids. V was cut by 2 bases and J by 4 bases, with 8 bases left in between. Germline V gene lookup returns CDR1 MNHEY and CDR2 SVGAGI. The CDR3 region has the DNA TGTGCCAGCAGTTACGACAGTTATAATGAAAAACTGTTTTTT. This gives the protein CASSYDSYNEKLFF.

The chain is built from TRBV30 and TRBJ1-4; no firm D call. Trimming pared 1 base from V and 0 bases from J, leaving 9 bases between. The germline V gene encodes CDR1 GTSNPN and CDR2 SVGIG (reference sequence). The length of the CDR3 is 15 residues. In nucleotides, the CDR3 is TGTGCCTGGAGTGCCGATAGCGCAACTAATGAAAAACTGTTTTTT. It translates to CAWSADSATNEKLFF.

J is TRBJ1-5 and V is TRBV28; D is undetermined. Germline V gene data show CDR1 as MDHEN and CDR2 as SYDVKM. The germline V and J ends were trimmed by 11 bases and 2 bases, with 13 bases remaining between them. CDR3 length equals 13 residues. The CDR3 DNA is TGTGCCGGACGGAACGGGGGCAATCAGCCCCAGCATTTT. Protein product: CAGRNGGNQPQHF.